The 5 T cell receptor beta chains below all came from one sample that was sequenced in a study of regulatory T cells in long-lasting Graves disease. Relying on iRepertoire HTBI primers and Arm-PCR of CDR3 regions, the team built TCR beta libraries. Using its own MiXCR run on the multiplex PCR reads, TCRdb lists one record per CDR3 protein. Among hundreds of thousands of distinct CDR3 sequences listed, roughly 16% were seen once. The time point here: newly diagnosed GD, antithyroid drugs for less than 3 months. Scientists built the TCR library using RNA that was extracted from PBMCs. The same data also contributed to another study, on T cells in Graves' hyperthyroidism and ophthalmopathy.

Sequenced material: peripheral blood mononuclear cells (PBMCs), taken at new diagnosis, from a patient treated with antithyroid drugs. The receptors here all came from a woman aged 40-60 years with Graves disease.

This clonotype has at least ten counts. The chain uses TRBV11-2 and TRBJ2-5; 8 bases line up with TRBD2. The CDR3 contains 14 residues. With V trimmed by 5 bases and J by 5 bases, 7 bases remained unmatched. Germline CDR1 SGHAT, CDR2 FQNNGV. CDR3 sequence reads: CASSPGSGSETQYF. Here the CDR3 DNA reads TGTGCCAGCAGCCCCGGGAGCGGGAGCGAGACCCAGTACTTC.

The rearrangement joins TRBV2 to TRBJ2-7; TRBD2 matches 10 bases. There are 14 residues in the CDR3. CDR1 and CDR2 from the germline V gene are SNHLY and FYNNEI. J was trimmed by 4 bases and V by 6 bases; bases with no gene match: 6. The CDR3 DNA reads as TGTGCCAGCAGGGGAGCGGGGGGGCGGTACGAGCAGTACTTC. Its translation: CASRGAGGRYEQYF.

This clonotype has at least ten counts. The J gene is TRBJ1-5, the V gene TRBV18; D not certain. This CDR3 comprises 14 residues. Trimming stripped 8 bases from V and 0 bases from J, with 11 bases between. Looked up from germline, CDR1 is KGHSH and CDR2 is LQKENI. The chain's CDR3 is CASSLSPSNQPQHF. In nucleotides, the CDR3 is TGTGCCAGCAGCTTGAGTCCTAGCAATCAGCCCCAGCATTTT. The full variable domain, with the rest looked up from reference TRBV18 and TRBJ1-5, is NAGVMQNPRHLVRRRGQEARLRCSPMKGHSHVYWYRQLPEEGLKFMVYLQKENIIDESGMPKERFSAEFPKEGPSILRIQQVVRGDSAAYFCASSLSPSNQPQHFGDGTRLSIL.

This clonotype was recorded at least ten times. The chain couples TRBV28 to TRBJ2-7; TRBD2 might be the D (6 bases). Germline CDR1 is MDHEN and CDR2 is SYDVKM. The CDR3 extends over 13 amino acids. Deletions cut 6 bases from V and 5 bases from J, with 14 bases between. The CDR3 spells CASRIGGRHEQYF. CDR3 sequence (DNA): TGTGCCAGCAGGATAGGAGGGCGGCACGAGCAGTACTTC.

With regard to this clonotype: This may arise from a read error, as a much more abundant clone is one base away. This chain uses TRBV6-2 or TRBV6-3 with TRBJ1-1; D is possibly TRBD1 (5 bases). Trimming cost V 1 base and J 4 bases, with 13 bases left between them. Germline lookup yields CDR1 MNHEY and CDR2 SVGEGT. The CDR3 has 15 residues. CDR3 in amino acids: CASSYYSGKSTEAFF. The CDR3 DNA is TGTGCCAGCAGTTACTACTCAGGGAAGAGCACTGAAGCTTTCTTT.